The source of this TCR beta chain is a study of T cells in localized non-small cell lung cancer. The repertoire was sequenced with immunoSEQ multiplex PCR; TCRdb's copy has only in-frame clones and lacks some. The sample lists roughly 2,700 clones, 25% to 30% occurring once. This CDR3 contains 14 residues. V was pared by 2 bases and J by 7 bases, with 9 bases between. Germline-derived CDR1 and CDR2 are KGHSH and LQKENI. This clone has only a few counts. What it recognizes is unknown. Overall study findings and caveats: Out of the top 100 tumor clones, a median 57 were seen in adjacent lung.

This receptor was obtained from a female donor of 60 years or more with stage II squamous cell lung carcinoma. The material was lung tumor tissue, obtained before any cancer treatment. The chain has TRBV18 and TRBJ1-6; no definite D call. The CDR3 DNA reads TGTGCCAGCTCACCAGACGTTTGGAATTCACCCCTCCACTTT. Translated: CASSPDVWNSPLHF.